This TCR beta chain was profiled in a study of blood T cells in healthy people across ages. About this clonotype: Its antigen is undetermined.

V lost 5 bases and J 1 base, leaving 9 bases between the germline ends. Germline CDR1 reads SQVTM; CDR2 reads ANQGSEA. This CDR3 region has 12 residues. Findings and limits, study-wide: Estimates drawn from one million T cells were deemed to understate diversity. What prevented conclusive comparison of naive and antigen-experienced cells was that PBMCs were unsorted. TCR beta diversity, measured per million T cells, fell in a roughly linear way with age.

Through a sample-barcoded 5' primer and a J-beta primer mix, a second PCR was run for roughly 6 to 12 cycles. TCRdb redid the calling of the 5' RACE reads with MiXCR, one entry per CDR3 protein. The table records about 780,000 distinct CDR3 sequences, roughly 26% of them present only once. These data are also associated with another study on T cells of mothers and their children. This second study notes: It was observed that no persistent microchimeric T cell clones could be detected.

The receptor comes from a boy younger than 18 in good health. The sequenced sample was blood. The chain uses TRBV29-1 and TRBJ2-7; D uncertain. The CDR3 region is CSVMTVSYEQYF. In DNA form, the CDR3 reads TGCAGCGTTATGACCGTTTCCTACGAGCAGTACTTC.